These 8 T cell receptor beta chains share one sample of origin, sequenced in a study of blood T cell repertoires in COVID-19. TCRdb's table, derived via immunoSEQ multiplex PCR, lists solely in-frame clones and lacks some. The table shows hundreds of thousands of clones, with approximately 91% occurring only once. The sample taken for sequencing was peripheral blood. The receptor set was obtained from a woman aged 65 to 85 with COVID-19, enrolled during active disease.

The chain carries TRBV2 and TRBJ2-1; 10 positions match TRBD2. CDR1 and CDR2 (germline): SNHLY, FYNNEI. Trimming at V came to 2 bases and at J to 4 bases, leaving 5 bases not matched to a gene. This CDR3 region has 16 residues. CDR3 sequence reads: CASSETLAGVYNEQFF. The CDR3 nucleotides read TGTGCCAGCAGTGAAACTCTAGCGGGGGTTTACAATGAGCAGTTCTTC. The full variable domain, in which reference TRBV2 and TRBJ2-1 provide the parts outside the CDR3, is EPEVTQTPSHQVTQMGQEVILRCVPISNHLYFYWYRQILGQKVEFLVSFYNNEISEKSEIFDDQFSVERPDGSNFTLKIRSTKLEDSAMYFCASSETLAGVYNEQFFGPGTRLTVL.

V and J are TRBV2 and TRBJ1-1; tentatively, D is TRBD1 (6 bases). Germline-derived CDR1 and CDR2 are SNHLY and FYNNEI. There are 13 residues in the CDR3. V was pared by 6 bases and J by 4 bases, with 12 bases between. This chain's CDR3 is CASRALQGTEAFF. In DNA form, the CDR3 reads TGTGCCAGCAGAGCTTTACAGGGCACTGAAGCTTTCTTT. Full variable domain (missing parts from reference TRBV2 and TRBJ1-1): EPEVTQTPSHQVTQMGQEVILRCVPISNHLYFYWYRQILGQKVEFLVSFYNNEISEKSEIFDDQFSVERPDGSNFTLKIRSTKLEDSAMYFCASRALQGTEAFFGQGTRLTVV.

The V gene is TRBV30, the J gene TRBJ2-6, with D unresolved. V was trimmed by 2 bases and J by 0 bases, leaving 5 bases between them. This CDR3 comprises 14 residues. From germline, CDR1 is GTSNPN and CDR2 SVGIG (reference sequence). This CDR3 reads CAWSPNSGANVLTF. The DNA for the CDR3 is TGTGCCTGGAGTCCTAACTCTGGGGCCAACGTCCTGACTTTC.

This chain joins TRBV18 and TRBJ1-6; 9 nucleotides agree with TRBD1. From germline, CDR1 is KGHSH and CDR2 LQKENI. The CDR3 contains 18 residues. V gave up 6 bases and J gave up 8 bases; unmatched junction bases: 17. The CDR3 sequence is CASSSELRSGQGYSPLHF. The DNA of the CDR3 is TGTGCCAGCTCCAGCGAACTTAGGTCGGGACAGGGTTATTCACCCCTCCACTTT.

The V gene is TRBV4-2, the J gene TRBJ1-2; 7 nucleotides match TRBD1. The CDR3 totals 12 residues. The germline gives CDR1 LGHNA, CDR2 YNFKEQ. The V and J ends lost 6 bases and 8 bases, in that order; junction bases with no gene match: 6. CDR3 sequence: CASRTTGDGYTF. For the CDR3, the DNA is TGTGCCAGCAGGACTACAGGGGACGGCTACACCTTC.

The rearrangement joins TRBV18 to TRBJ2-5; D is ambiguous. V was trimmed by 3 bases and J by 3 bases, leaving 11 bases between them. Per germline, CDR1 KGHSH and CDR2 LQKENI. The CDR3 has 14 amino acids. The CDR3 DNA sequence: TGTGCCAGCTCACCTTCCGCAGACAAAGAGACCCAGTACTTC. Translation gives CASSPSADKETQYF.

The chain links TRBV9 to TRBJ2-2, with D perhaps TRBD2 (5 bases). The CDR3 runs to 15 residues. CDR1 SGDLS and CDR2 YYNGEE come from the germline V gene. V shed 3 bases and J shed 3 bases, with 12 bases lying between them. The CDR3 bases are TGTGCCAGCAGCGAGTCGGGGATCGACACCGGGGAGCTGTTTTTT. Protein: CASSESGIDTGELFF.

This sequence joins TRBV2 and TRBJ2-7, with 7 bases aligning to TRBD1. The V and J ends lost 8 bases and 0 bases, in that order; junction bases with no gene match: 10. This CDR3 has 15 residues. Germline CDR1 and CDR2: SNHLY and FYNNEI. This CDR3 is CASGRETGLSYEQYF. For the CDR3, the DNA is TGTGCCAGCGGGAGAGAGACAGGGCTCTCCTACGAGCAGTACTTC.